This T cell receptor (beta chain) was observed in a study of T-cell memory formation after mild COVID-19. Germline trimming cut 5 bases from V and 3 bases from J; bases unmatched to any gene: 6. Germline V gene sequence: CDR1 SGHAT, CDR2 FQNNGV. CDR3 length: 16 amino acids. TCRdb itself ran the 5' RACE reads through MiXCR, one entry per CDR3 protein. The table records 450,000 to 700,000 distinct CDR3 sequences, roughly 18% of them present only once. The sequence derives from an adult woman who had mild COVID-19 (a few samples of this study predate the infection). Cell type and time point are not known. V gene TRBV11-2 combines with J gene TRBJ2-2, with TRBD2 matching 10 bases. Input material: PBMCs or a T cell subset sorted from them (not recorded which). CDR3 protein: CASSQGLARYTGELFF. For the CDR3, the DNA is TGTGCCAGCAGCCAGGGACTAGCGAGGTACACCGGGGAGCTGTTTTTT.